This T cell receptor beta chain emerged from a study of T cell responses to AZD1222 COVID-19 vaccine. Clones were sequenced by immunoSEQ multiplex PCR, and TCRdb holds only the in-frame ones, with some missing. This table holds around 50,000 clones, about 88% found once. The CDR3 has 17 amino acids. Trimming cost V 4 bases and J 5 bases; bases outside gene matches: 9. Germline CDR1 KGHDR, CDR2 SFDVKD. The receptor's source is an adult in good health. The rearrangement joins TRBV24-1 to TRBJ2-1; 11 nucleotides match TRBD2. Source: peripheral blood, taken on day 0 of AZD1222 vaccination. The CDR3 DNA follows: TGTGCCACCAGTGACGACTTAGCGGGAGGGCCTAACAATGAGCAGTTCTTC. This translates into CATSDDLAGGPNNEQFF.